This T cell receptor beta chain is drawn from a study of T cell changes during pregnancy in multiple sclerosis. In germline, CDR1 is KGHSH, CDR2 LQKENI. CDR3 length: 15 residues. V was trimmed by 4 bases and J by 4 bases, leaving 15 bases between them. TCRdb keeps only in-frame clones here, not all; method: immunoSEQ multiplex PCR. The sample has 45,000 to 60,000 clones, 85% to 95% seen once. Material: CD4+ T cells from peripheral blood mononuclear cells, obtained in the third trimester of pregnancy. This sequence was found in a female donor with multiple sclerosis, enrolled in a pregnancy study. The chain combines TRBV18 with TRBJ2-3; D is uncertain. CDR3 amino acids: CASSQLLASPDTQYF. As DNA, the CDR3 is TGTGCCAGCTCACAACTGTTAGCAAGTCCAGATACGCAGTATTTT.